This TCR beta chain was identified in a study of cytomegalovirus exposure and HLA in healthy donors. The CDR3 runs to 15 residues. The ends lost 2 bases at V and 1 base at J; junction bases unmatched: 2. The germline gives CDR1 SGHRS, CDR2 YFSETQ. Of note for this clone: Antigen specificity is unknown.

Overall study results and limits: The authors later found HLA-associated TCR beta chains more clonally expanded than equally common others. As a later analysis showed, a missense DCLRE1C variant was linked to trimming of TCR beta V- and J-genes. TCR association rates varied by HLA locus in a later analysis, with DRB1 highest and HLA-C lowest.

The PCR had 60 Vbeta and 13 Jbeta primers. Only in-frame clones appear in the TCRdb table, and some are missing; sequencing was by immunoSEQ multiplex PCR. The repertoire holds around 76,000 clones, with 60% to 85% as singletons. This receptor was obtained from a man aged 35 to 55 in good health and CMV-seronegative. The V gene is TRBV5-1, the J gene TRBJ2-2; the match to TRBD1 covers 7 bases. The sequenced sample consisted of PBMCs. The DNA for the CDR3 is TGCGCCAGCAGCTTAGGGACAGAGAACACCGGGGAGCTGTTTTTT. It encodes CASSLGTENTGELFF.